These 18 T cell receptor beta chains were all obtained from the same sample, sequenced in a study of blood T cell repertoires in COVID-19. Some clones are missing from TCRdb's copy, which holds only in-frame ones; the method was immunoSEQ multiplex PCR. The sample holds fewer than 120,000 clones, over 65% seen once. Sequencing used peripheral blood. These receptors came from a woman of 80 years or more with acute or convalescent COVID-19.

The DNA of the CDR3 is TGCGCCAGCAGCTCAACAGGGGCTGACACTGAAGCTTTCTTT. This gives the protein CASSSTGADTEAFF. The chain uses TRBV5-1 and TRBJ1-1; 7 bases are a match to TRBD1. The CDR3 extends over 14 amino acids. V lost 3 bases to trimming and J lost 3 bases; unmatched junction nucleotides: 5. CDR1 SGHRS and CDR2 YFSETQ come from the germline V gene.

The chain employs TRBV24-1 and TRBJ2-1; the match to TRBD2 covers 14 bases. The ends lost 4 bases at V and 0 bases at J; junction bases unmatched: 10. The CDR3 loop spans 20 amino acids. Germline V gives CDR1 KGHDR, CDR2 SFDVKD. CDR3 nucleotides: TGTGCCACCAGTGAGCTTCCGGGACTAGCGGGAGACAGCTCCTACAATGAGCAGTTCTTC. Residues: CATSELPGLAGDSSYNEQFF.

The CDR3 spells CASERGGTGELFF. The CDR3 nucleotides read TGTGCCAGCGAAAGGGGGGGCACCGGGGAGCTGTTTTTT. The rearrangement uses TRBV5-4 and TRBJ2-2, with a tentative D call TRBD2 (7 bases). Trimming removed 7 bases from V and 4 bases from J, with 11 bases in between. The CDR3 is made up of 13 amino acids. CDR1 SGHNT and CDR2 YYREEE come from the germline V gene (reference sequence).

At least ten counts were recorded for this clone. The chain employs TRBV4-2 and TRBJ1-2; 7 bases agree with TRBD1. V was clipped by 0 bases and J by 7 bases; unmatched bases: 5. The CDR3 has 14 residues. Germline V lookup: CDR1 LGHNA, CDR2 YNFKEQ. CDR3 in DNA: TGTGCCAGCAGCCAAGATTACAGGGGAGGTGGCTACACCTTC. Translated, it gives CASSQDYRGGGYTF.

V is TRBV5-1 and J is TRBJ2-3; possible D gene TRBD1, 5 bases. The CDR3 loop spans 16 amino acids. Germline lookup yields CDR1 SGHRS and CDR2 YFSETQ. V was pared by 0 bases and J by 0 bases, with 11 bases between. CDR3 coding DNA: TGCGCCAGCAGCTTGGGAGGCAGGGCAAGCACAGATACGCAGTATTTT. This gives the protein CASSLGGRASTDTQYF.

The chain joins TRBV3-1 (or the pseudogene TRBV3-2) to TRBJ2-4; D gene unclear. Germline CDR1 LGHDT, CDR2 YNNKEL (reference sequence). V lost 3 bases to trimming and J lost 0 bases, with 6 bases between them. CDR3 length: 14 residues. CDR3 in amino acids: CASSHAGAKNIQYF. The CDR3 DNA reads TGTGCCAGCAGCCACGCAGGAGCCAAAAACATTCAGTACTTC.

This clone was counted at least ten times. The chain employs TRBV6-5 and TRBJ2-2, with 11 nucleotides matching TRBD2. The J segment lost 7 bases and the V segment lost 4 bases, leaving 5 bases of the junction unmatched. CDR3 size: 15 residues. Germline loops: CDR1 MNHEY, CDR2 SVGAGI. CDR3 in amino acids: CASSLLAGVGGELFF. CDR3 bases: TGTGCCAGCAGTTTACTAGCGGGAGTTGGCGGGGAGCTGTTTTTT.

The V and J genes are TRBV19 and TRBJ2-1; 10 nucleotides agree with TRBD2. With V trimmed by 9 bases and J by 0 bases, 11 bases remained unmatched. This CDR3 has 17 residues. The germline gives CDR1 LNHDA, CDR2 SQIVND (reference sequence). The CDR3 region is CASSVAGGPSSYNEQFF. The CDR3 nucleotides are TGTGCCAGCTCCGTAGCGGGAGGCCCGAGCTCCTACAATGAGCAGTTCTTC.

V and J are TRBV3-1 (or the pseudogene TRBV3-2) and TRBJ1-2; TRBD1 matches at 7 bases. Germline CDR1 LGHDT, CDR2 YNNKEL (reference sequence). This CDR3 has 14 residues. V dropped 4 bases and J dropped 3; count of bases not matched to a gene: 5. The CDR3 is CASSPWDSDYGYTF. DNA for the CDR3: TGTGCCAGCAGCCCCTGGGACAGCGACTATGGCTACACCTTC.

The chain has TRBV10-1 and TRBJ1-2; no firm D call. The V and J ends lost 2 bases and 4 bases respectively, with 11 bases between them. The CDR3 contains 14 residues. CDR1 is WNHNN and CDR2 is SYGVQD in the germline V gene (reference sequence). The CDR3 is CASSERSQGYGYTF. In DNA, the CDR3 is TGCGCCAGCAGTGAGAGGAGCCAAGGCTATGGCTACACCTTC.

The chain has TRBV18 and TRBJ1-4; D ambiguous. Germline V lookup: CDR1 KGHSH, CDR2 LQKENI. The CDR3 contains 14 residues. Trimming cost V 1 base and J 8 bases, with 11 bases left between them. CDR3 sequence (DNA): TGTGCCAGCTCACCACTCTCGGGTGGGGAAAAACTGTTTTTT. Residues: CASSPLSGGEKLFF.

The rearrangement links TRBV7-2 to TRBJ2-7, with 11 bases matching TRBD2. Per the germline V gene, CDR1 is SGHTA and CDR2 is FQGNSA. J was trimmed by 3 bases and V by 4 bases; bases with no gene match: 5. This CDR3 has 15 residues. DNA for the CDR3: TGTGCCAGCAGCTCAACTAGCGGGAGTCTCTACGAGCAGTACTTC. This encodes CASSSTSGSLYEQYF.

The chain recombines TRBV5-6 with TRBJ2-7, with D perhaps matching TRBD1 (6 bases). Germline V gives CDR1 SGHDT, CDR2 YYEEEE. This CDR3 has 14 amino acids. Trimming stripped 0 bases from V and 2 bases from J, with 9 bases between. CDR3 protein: CASSLDRETYEQYF. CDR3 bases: TGTGCCAGCAGCTTGGACAGGGAAACCTACGAGCAGTACTTC.

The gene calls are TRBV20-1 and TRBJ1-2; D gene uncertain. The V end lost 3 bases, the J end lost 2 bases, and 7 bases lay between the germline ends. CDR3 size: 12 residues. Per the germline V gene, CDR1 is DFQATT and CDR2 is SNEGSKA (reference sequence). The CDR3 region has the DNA TGCAGTGCTAGTATCCAGAACTATGGCTACACCTTC. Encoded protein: CSASIQNYGYTF.

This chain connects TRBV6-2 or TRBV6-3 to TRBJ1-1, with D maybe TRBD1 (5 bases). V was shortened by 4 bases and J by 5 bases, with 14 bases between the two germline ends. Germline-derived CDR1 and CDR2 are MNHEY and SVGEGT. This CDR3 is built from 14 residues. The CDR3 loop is CASSSTPTVTEAFF. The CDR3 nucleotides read TGTGCCAGCAGTTCAACCCCGACAGTAACTGAAGCTTTCTTT.

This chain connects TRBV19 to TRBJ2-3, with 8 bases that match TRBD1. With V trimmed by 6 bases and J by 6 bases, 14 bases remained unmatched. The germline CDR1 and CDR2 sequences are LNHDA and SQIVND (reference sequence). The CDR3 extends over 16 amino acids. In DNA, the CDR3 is TGTGCCAGTAGACGACAGGGGTCCCCGATTGGGGATACGCAGTATTTT. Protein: CASRRQGSPIGDTQYF.

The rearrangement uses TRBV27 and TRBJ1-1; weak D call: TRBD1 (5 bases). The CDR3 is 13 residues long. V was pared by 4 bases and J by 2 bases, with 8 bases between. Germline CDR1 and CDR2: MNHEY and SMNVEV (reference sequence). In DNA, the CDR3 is TGTGCCAGCAGTTCGACAGTAAACACTGAAGCTTTCTTT. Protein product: CASSSTVNTEAFF.

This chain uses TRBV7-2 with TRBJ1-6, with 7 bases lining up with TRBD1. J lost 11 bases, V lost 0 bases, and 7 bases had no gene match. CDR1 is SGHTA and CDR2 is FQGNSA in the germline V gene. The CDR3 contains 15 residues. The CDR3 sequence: CASSLARQGVTPLHF. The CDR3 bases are TGTGCCAGCAGCTTAGCCCGACAGGGTGTTACACCCCTCCACTTT.